The 32 T cell receptor beta chains below all came from one sample that was sequenced in a study of response to subunit inactivated influenza vaccine. TCRdb reanalysed the RT-PCR reads using MiXCR and keeps one entry per CDR3 protein. The sample lists roughly 460,000 distinct CDR3 sequences, roughly 9.7% occurring once. This sample comprised PBMCs from blood, obtained 40 to 50 days after vaccination. The receptors here all came from a man in his forties or fifties who received an inactivated influenza vaccine.

The gene calls are TRBV6-2 or TRBV6-3 and TRBJ1-5; the D gene is possibly TRBD1 (5 bases). The CDR3 has 11 amino acids. Trimming stripped 8 bases from V and 7 bases from J, with 9 bases between. Germline loops: CDR1 MNHEY, CDR2 SVGEGT. The chain's CDR3 is CASSQGQPQHF. The CDR3 bases are TGTGCCAGCTCCCAGGGCCAGCCCCAGCATTTT.

This clonotype showed up just a few times. The chain carries TRBV7-9 and TRBJ2-1; D might be TRBD2 (6 bases). Trimming removed 6 bases at V and 10 bases at J, with 16 bases between. CDR3 size: 13 residues. In germline, CDR1 is SEHNR, CDR2 FQNEAQ (reference sequence). CDR3 region: CASSSPGGGEQFF. The CDR3, as DNA: TGTGCCAGCAGTTCCCCAGGAGGAGGGGAGCAGTTCTTC.

This chain connects TRBV12-3 or TRBV12-4 to TRBJ2-2; D gene unclear. This CDR3 region has 11 residues. V was trimmed by 2 bases and J by 9 bases, leaving 4 bases between them. Here the CDR3 reads CASSLLRELFF. In nucleotides, the CDR3 is TGTGCCAGCAGTTTACTCAGGGAGCTGTTTTTT.

This clonotype was observed a handful of times. The chain couples TRBV11-2 to TRBJ2-1; TRBD1 might be the D (5 bases). This CDR3 has 17 amino acids. V lost 2 bases and J 4 bases, leaving 18 bases between the germline ends. Per germline, CDR1 SGHAT and CDR2 FQNNGV. CDR3 sequence: CASSLSRSRDSYNEQFF. CDR3 nucleotide sequence: TGTGCCAGCAGCTTAAGCCGATCCAGGGATAGTTACAATGAGCAGTTCTTC. The full variable domain, completed using reference TRBV11-2 and TRBJ2-1, is EAGVAQSPRYKIIEKRQSVAFWCNPISGHATLYWYQQILGQGPKLLIQFQNNGVVDDSQLPKDRFSAERLKGVDSTLKIQPAKLEDSAVYLCASSLSRSRDSYNEQFFGPGTRLTVL.

CDR3 nucleotide sequence: TGCAGTGCTTCCCAACAGGTGATAGGTGAGCAGTTCTTC. Encoded protein: CSASQQVIGEQFF. V usage is TRBV20-1 and J usage is TRBJ2-1, with D tentatively TRBD1 (5 bases). The CDR3 runs to 13 residues. V lost 5 bases and J lost 9, with 17 bases in between. CDR1 DFQATT and CDR2 SNEGSKA come from the germline V gene (reference sequence).

This clonotype was detected ten times or more. The chain links TRBV7-2 to TRBJ2-7; 10 bases agree with TRBD1. CDR3 size: 13 residues. Germline-derived CDR1 and CDR2 are SGHTA and FQGNSA. J was trimmed by 9 bases and V by 5 bases; bases with no gene match: 7. CDR3 sequence (DNA): TGTGCCAGCAGCCCGTGGGACAGGGGTAGGCAGTACTTC. Its protein product is CASSPWDRGRQYF.

At least ten counts were recorded for this clonotype. The rearrangement uses TRBV5-1 and TRBJ1-4, with a weak D call TRBD1 (5 bases). Between the trimmed V and J ends, which lost 0 bases and 8 bases, there was a span of 14 bases. CDR1 SGHRS and CDR2 YFSETQ come from the germline V gene. The CDR3 runs to 15 residues. CDR3 sequence reads: CASSLERGFGEKLFF. The CDR3 nucleotides are TGCGCCAGCAGCTTGGAGCGGGGGTTTGGAGAAAAACTGTTTTTT. Supplemented by reference TRBV5-1 and TRBJ1-4, the full variable domain reads KAGVTQTPRYLIKTRGQQVTLSCSPISGHRSVSWYQQTPGQGLQFLFEYFSETQRNKGNFPGRFSGRQFSNSRSEMNVSTLELGDSALYLCASSLERGFGEKLFFGSGTQLSVL.

This clonotype has ten or more counts. The chain carries TRBV7-2 and TRBJ2-7; the D gene is possibly TRBD1 (6 bases). There are 14 residues in the CDR3. Trimming stripped 1 base from V and 3 bases from J, with 10 bases between. Germline CDR1 and CDR2: SGHTA and FQGNSA. The CDR3 region is CASSLEQGIYEQYF. The CDR3 bases are TGTGCCAGCAGCTTAGAACAGGGAATCTACGAGCAGTACTTC.

The sample holds a few counts of this clonotype. V gene TRBV9 combines with J gene TRBJ2-7; 7 bases are shared with TRBD2. The V and J ends lost 2 bases and 0 bases, in that order; junction bases with no gene match: 5. The germline CDR1 and CDR2 sequences are SGDLS and YYNGEE. This CDR3 spans 15 amino acids. The CDR3 DNA reads as TGTGCCAGCAGCGTTGGGGGGGACGCCTCCTACGAGCAGTACTTC. It specifies CASSVGGDASYEQYF.

This clonotype was detected many times. Mismatch with germline at one junction end may stem from a read error. V and J are TRBV12-3 or TRBV12-4 and TRBJ1-1, with D perhaps TRBD1 (5 bases). This CDR3 has 13 amino acids. CDR3: CASSFQGDTEAFF. As DNA, the CDR3 is TGCGCCAGCAGTTTTCAGGGTGACACTGAAGCTTTCTTT.

The chain joins TRBV25-1 to TRBJ2-3; 7 positions match TRBD2. This CDR3 is built from 15 residues. Trimming at V came to 4 bases and at J to 2 bases, leaving 6 bases not matched to a gene. Germline-derived CDR1 and CDR2 are MGHDK and SYGVNS. The chain's CDR3 is CASSVGGSLTDTQYF. In nucleotides, the CDR3 is TGTGCCAGCAGTGTGGGCGGGAGTCTCACAGATACGCAGTATTTT.

The chain employs TRBV4-3 and TRBJ2-5; D is possibly TRBD1 or TRBD2 (5 bases each). V gave up 1 base and J gave up 0 bases, with 15 bases separating them. The CDR3 contains 17 residues. Germline V CDR1 and CDR2: LGHNA, YSLEER. The CDR3 region has the DNA TGCGCCAGCAGCCAAGTCCTAGGGACGGAAAACCAAGAGACCCAGTACTTC. It specifies CASSQVLGTENQETQYF.

There are a few counts of this clonotype. CDR3 sequence (DNA): TGTGCCAGCAGTTTATATCTAGCGGGAACCGGGGAGCTGTTTTTT. The encoded protein is CASSLYLAGTGELFF. This rearrangement joins TRBV12-3 or TRBV12-4 to TRBJ2-2; the match to TRBD2 covers 9 bases. There are 15 residues in the CDR3. J was trimmed by 5 bases and V by 2 bases; bases with no gene match: 3.

This clonotype came up many times. The chain employs TRBV4-1 and TRBJ2-1; unclear D gene. V was clipped by 3 bases and J by 0 bases, with 12 bases between them. Per the germline V gene, CDR1 is MGHRA and CDR2 is YSYEKL. This CDR3 contains 16 residues. CDR3: CASSQLSLSSYNEQFF. CDR3 DNA: TGCGCCAGCAGCCAGTTGAGCCTTAGCTCCTACAATGAGCAGTTCTTC.

The table lists this clonotype with a few counts. The V call is TRBV5-1, the J call TRBJ2-7; 7 bases fit TRBD1. The CDR3 sequence is 13 residues long. After removal of 4 bases from V and 5 bases from J, the junction contained 6 bases not matched to a gene. Germline assignment: CDR1 SGHRS and CDR2 YFSETQ. Here the CDR3 reads CASSSTGAHEQYF. The CDR3 DNA is TGCGCCAGCAGCAGTACAGGGGCCCACGAGCAGTACTTC.

The J gene is TRBJ2-2, the V gene TRBV6-2 or TRBV6-3; 8 bases align to TRBD1. Germline assignment: CDR1 MNHEY and CDR2 SVGEGT. The CDR3 runs 14 residues. V trimming: 7 bases; J trimming: 0 bases; junction bases outside the gene matches: 1. The CDR3 loop is CASTGQANTGELFF. CDR3 nucleotides: TGTGCCAGCACGGGACAGGCGAACACCGGGGAGCTGTTTTTT.

This clonotype has just a few counts. The rearrangement joins TRBV10-3 to TRBJ2-5, with TRBD1 matching 10 bases. J gave up 4 bases and V 6 bases, and 11 bases lay outside the gene matches. This CDR3 has 16 amino acids. In germline, CDR1 is ENHRY, CDR2 SYGVKD. The CDR3 region has the DNA TGTGCCATCAGGGACCCGGGACAGGGGAGTGGAGAGACCCAGTACTTC. This gives the protein CAIRDPGQGSGETQYF.

The chain joins TRBV20-1 to TRBJ2-1, with D possibly matching TRBD1 (6 bases). CDR3 length: 16 amino acids. V gave up 0 bases and J gave up 7 bases, with 19 bases separating them. CDR1 is DFQATT, CDR2 SNEGSKA, per germline (reference sequence). In DNA, the CDR3 is TGCAGTGCTAGAGAACCAGGGGCTCATATTGGGAATGAGCAGTTCTTC. It specifies CSAREPGAHIGNEQFF.

This clonotype showed up just a few times. The chain has TRBV12-3 or TRBV12-4 and TRBJ2-3; D may be TRBD2 (5 bases). Trimming took 3 bases from V and 0 from J, leaving 10 bases between them. The CDR3 has 15 amino acids. CDR3 sequence: CASSFSEGSTDTQYF. The CDR3 bases are TGTGCCAGCAGTTTTTCCGAGGGAAGCACAGATACGCAGTATTTT.

The chain employs TRBV24-1 and TRBJ2-3; 10 bases are shared with TRBD2. The CDR3 contains 12 residues. CDR1 is KGHDR, CDR2 SFDVKD, per germline. Losses at the gene ends were 6 bases for V and 9 bases for J; bases not matched to a gene: 2. CDR3 sequence reads: CATSLSGGTQYF. The CDR3 DNA reads TGTGCCACCAGTCTTAGCGGGGGGACGCAGTATTTT.

This clonotype was detected a few times. J is TRBJ2-1 and V is TRBV7-3, with D hard to call. Deletions cut 3 bases from V and 2 bases from J, with 11 bases between. This CDR3 has 15 residues. Germline CDR1 is SGHTA and CDR2 is FQGTGA. The CDR3 region is CASSLNFQAYNEQFF. Here the CDR3 DNA reads TGTGCCAGCAGCTTGAACTTTCAAGCCTACAATGAGCAGTTCTTC.

The sample holds a few counts of this clonotype. This sequence joins TRBV7-2 and TRBJ1-2; a weak D match, TRBD1 (6 bases). The CDR3 extends over 13 amino acids. Germline CDR1 reads SGHTA; CDR2 reads FQGNSA. Trimming pared 6 bases from V and 4 bases from J, leaving 12 bases between. CDR3 residues: CASSSRTAYGYTF. The CDR3 DNA is TGTGCCAGCAGTTCTCGGACAGCCTATGGCTACACCTTC.

This clonotype has more than one count but fewer than ten. The chain couples TRBV6-5 to TRBJ2-5; 9 positions agree with TRBD1. V lost 1 base and J lost 2; bases outside the gene matches: 5. The germline V gene encodes CDR1 MNHEY and CDR2 SVGAGI. This CDR3 region has 16 residues. This CDR3 reads CASSYYRGQGQETQYF. The CDR3, as DNA: TGTGCCAGCAGTTACTATCGGGGACAGGGACAAGAGACCCAGTACTTC.

This clonotype was counted at least ten times. The V and J genes are TRBV20-1 and TRBJ2-7; 9 nucleotides agree with TRBD2. Germline V CDR1 and CDR2: DFQATT, SNEGSKA (reference sequence). The J segment lost 2 bases and the V segment lost 3 bases, leaving 5 bases of the junction unmatched. The length of the CDR3 is 14 residues. CDR3: CSASPTSGPYEQYF. CDR3 DNA: TGCAGTGCTAGTCCGACTAGCGGCCCCTACGAGCAGTACTTC.

This clonotype was counted ten times or more. V is TRBV29-1 and J is TRBJ2-5; D unresolved. In germline, CDR1 is SQVTM, CDR2 ANQGSEA. The CDR3 consists of 14 residues. The ends were cut back, 0 bases at V and 7 bases at J, with 15 bases in the middle. The CDR3 spells CSVEDPARTATQYF. The DNA for the CDR3 is TGCAGCGTTGAAGATCCGGCCCGAACGGCGACCCAGTACTTC.

This clonotype turned up a few times. The V and J genes are TRBV4-3 and TRBJ2-1; TRBD2 agrees at 8 bases. Trimming removed 0 bases from V and 12 bases from J; junction bases left unmatched: 4. Germline loops: CDR1 LGHNA, CDR2 YSLEER. The CDR3 has 13 amino acids. CDR3 DNA sequence: TGCGCCAGCAGCCAAGATATACGGGAGGGGCAGTTCTTC. Protein: CASSQDIREGQFF.

This clonotype has at least ten counts. This rearrangement joins TRBV11-2 to TRBJ2-2; 10 bases fit TRBD2. The CDR3 totals 19 residues. Per the germline V gene, CDR1 is SGHAT and CDR2 is FQNNGV. V shed 1 base and J 7 bases; nucleotides not matched to a gene: 15. Here the CDR3 DNA reads TGTGCCAGCAGCTTAGTTATGGCGTGGCTAGCGGGAGAAGGCGGGGAGCTGTTTTTT. Protein: CASSLVMAWLAGEGGELFF.

V is TRBV9 and J is TRBJ2-1; D unresolved. The germline V and J ends were trimmed by 0 bases and 0 bases, with 16 bases remaining between them. Germline V gives CDR1 SGDLS, CDR2 YYNGEE. The CDR3 loop spans 18 amino acids. CDR3 loop: CASSVDYGASSSYNEQFF. The CDR3 DNA reads TGTGCCAGCAGCGTAGACTATGGTGCGTCGAGCTCCTACAATGAGCAGTTCTTC.

The gene calls are TRBV7-2 and TRBJ2-7, with 8 nucleotides matching TRBD1. There are 15 residues in the CDR3. The V and J ends lost 5 bases and 6 bases, in that order; junction bases with no gene match: 12. Germline V CDR1 and CDR2: SGHTA, FQGNSA. The CDR3, as DNA: TGTGCCAGCAGCCCAGGGGGCGTCGGGTTCCTCGAGCAGTACTTC. Its protein product is CASSPGGVGFLEQYF.

This clonotype has ten or more counts. The J gene is TRBJ1-2, the V gene TRBV4-2, with 7 bases lining up with TRBD1. The ends lost 1 base at V and 2 bases at J; junction bases unmatched: 4. Germline assignment: CDR1 LGHNA and CDR2 YNFKEQ. The CDR3 totals 15 residues. CDR3 sequence: CASSQGDSLNYGYTF. The CDR3, as DNA: TGTGCCAGCAGCCAAGGGGACAGCCTAAACTATGGCTACACCTTC.

In this sample, this clonotype turned up a few times. The V and J genes are TRBV12-3 or TRBV12-4 and TRBJ1-1; 8 nucleotides align to TRBD1. The CDR3 runs to 15 residues. The trim removed 2 bases at V and 4 bases at J, leaving 6 bases unmatched. CDR3 in amino acids: CASSLLAGGFTEAFF. DNA for the CDR3: TGTGCCAGCAGTTTATTAGCAGGGGGCTTCACTGAAGCTTTCTTT.

This clonotype was observed at least ten times. This chain uses TRBV9 with TRBJ2-2; D is uncertain. Per germline, CDR1 SGDLS and CDR2 YYNGEE. V was shortened by 4 bases and J by 1 base, with 2 bases between the two germline ends. The CDR3 totals 12 residues. In DNA, the CDR3 is TGTGCCAGCAGCCAGAACACCGGGGAGCTGTTTTTT. Residues: CASSQNTGELFF.